The clone carrying this T cell receptor (beta chain) was found a few times. This specimen comes from a study of blood T cell repertoires in COVID-19. Overall study: T cells, B-cell-depleted T cells, or PBMCs supplied cDNA or gDNA.

The CDR3 spans 14 residues. V trimming: 7 bases; J trimming: 5 bases; junction bases outside the gene matches: 8. Germline loops: CDR1 SGHNT, CDR2 YYREEE (reference sequence). In the original processing: Quantification of nucleated cells was approximated via reference gene primer amplification. The repertoire was sequenced with immunoSEQ multiplex PCR; TCRdb's copy has only in-frame clones and lacks some. The V and J calls and clone size are taken from that table; D and trimming were inferred from the DNA. The sample has more than 12,000 clones, approximately 87% seen once. The source material was peripheral blood. The chain links TRBV5-4 to TRBJ2-5; 10 nucleotides agree with TRBD1. The TCR sequence derives from a human donor in a cohort sampled during active COVID-19. The CDR3 is CASGRQGATETQYF. CDR3 in DNA: TGTGCCAGCGGCAGACAGGGGGCGACCGAGACCCAGTACTTC.